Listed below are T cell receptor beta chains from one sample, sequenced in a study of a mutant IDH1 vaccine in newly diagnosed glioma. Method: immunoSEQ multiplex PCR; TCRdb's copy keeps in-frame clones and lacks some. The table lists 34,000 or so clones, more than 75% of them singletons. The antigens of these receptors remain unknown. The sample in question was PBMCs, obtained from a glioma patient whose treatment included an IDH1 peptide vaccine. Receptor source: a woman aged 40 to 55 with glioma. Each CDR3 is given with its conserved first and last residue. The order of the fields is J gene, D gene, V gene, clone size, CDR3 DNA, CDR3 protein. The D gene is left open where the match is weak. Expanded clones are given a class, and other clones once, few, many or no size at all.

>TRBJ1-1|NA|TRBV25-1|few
TGTGCCAGCAGTGAATCTGACAGGCCCGCCACTGAAGCTTTCTTT
CASSESDRPATEAFF
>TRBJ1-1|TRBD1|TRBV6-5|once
TGTGCCAGCACGTTCCAGGGGGGTGGCACTGAAGCTTTCTTT
CASTFQGGGTEAFF
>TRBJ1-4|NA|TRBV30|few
TGTGCCTGGAGACCCCTAAGTCAAGAAAAACTGTTTTTT
CAWRPLSQEKLFF
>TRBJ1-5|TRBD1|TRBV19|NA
TGTGCCAGTAGTCCGCAGGGGGCTGGTTGGGATCAGCCCCAGCATTTT
CASSPQGAGWDQPQHF
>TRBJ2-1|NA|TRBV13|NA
TGTGCCAGCAGCCCAGAGGACCCCAAGGCCTACAATGAGCAGTTCTTC
CASSPEDPKAYNEQFF
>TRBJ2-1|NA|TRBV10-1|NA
TGCGCCAGCAGTGAACCGAAGCAGGGGAGTCGTCCCAATGAGCAGTTCTTC
CASSEPKQGSRPNEQFF
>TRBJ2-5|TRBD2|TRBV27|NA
TGTGCCAGCACAACCTTAGCGGGGGGGCGGGGGACCCAGTACTTC
CASTTLAGGRGTQYF
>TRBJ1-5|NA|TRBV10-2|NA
TGCGCCAGCAGTGATTGGGGGGATAGCAATCAGCCCCAGCATTTT
CASSDWGDSNQPQHF
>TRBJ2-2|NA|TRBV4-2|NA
TGTGCCAGCAGCCAAGGGTTGTACGGGGAGCTGTTTTTT
CASSQGLYGELFF
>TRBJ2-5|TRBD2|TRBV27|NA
TGTGCCAGCAGTTTTGCTAGCGGGGGGGCGGGTGAGACCCAGTACTTC
CASSFASGGAGETQYF
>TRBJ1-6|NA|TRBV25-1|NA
TGTGCCAGCAGAGACATGGGGGATTCACCCCTCCACTTT
CASRDMGDSPLHF
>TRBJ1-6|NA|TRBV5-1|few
TGCGCCAGCAGCCTTTCAGGGCCGGCGAATTCACCCCTCCACTTT
CASSLSGPANSPLHF
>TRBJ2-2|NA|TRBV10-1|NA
TGCGCCAGCAGTGAGTCGGGCAGAACGACCGGGGAGCTGTTTTTT
CASSESGRTTGELFF
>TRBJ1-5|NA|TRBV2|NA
TGTGCCAGCAGTGCCCCTCTCGGGGCCGCGGGCAATCAGCCCCAGCATTTT
CASSAPLGAAGNQPQHF
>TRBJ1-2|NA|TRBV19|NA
TGTGCCAGTACCCTCGGTAGAGGGGACTATAACTATGGCTACACCTTC
CASTLGRGDYNYGYTF
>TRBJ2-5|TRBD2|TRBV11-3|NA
TGTGCCAGCAGCCGTACTAGCGGGGGGGCACAAGAGACCCAGTACTTC
CASSRTSGGAQETQYF
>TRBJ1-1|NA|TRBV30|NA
TGTGCCTGGAGTGTTAGGGGGGGAAGCACTGAAGCTTTCTTT
CAWSVRGGSTEAFF
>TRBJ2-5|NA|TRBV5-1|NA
TGCGCCAGCAGCGCAGGGTCAGAGACCCAGTACTTC
CASSAGSETQYF
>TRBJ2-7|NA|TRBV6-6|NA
TGTGCCAGCAGTTACTCGCAACAGGGCGGGAACGAGCAGTACTTC
CASSYSQQGGNEQYF
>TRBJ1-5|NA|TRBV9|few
TGTGCCAGCAGCGTAGGCGAGGATCAGCCCCAGCATTTT
CASSVGEDQPQHF
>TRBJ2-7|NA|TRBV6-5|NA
TGTGCCAGCAGTACGGACAACGACTACGAGCAGTACTTC
CASSTDNDYEQYF
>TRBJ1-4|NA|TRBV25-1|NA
TGTGCCAGCAGTGAACCCGACACGTTCGGAGAAAAACTGTTTTTT
CASSEPDTFGEKLFF
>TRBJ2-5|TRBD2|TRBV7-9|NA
TGTGCCAGCAGCCCACGGACTAGCGGGGGGGCGAGGGAGACCCAGTACTTC
CASSPRTSGGARETQYF
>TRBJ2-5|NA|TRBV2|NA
TGTGCCAGCAGCCTCGGAAGAGTGGAAGAGACCCAGTACTTC
CASSLGRVEETQYF
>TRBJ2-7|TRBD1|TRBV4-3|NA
TGCGCCAGCAGCCAGGCCGGGACAGGGGCCTACGAGCAGTACTTC
CASSQAGTGAYEQYF
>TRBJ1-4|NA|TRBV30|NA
TGTGCCTCTACTTCGGACAGCTATAATGAAAAACTGTTTTTT
CASTSDSYNEKLFF
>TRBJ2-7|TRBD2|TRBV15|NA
TGTGCCACCAGCAGCCCCGGAGGGCTAGCGGGGGGTGGAGAGCAGTACTTC
CATSSPGGLAGGGEQYF
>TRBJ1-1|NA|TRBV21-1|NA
TGTGCCAGCAGCGACCCTAAAAAAGTCTTGAACACTGAAGCTTTCTTT
CASSDPKKVLNTEAFF
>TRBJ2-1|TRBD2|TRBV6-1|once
TGTGCCAGCAGTGAAATCAGAGATAGCGGGGAATACAATGAGCAGTTCTTC
CASSEIRDSGEYNEQFF
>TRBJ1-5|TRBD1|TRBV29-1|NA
TGCAGCGTAGGGACAGGGGGTCAGGATCAGCCCCAGCATTTT
CSVGTGGQDQPQHF
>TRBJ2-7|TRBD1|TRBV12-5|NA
TGTGCTAGTGGTCCCGGGACAGCCTACGAGCAGTACTTC
CASGPGTAYEQYF
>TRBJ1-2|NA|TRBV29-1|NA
TGCAGCGTTGAGCGTGGGCTCGGCTATGGCTACACCTTC
CSVERGLGYGYTF
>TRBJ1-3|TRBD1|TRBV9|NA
TGTGCCAGCAGCGGACAGGGGTTTGACACCATATATTTT
CASSGQGFDTIYF
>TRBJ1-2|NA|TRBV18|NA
TGTGCCGGCGTACAGTATGGTAACTATGGCTACACCTTC
CAGVQYGNYGYTF
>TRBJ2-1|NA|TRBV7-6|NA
TGTGCCAGCAGCTTAGCCCTAGCGAACTACAATGAGCAGTTCTTC
CASSLALANYNEQFF
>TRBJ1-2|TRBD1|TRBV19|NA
TGTGCCAGTACCTTAAGGATGCAGGGGGCTGCAGGCTACACCTTC
CASTLRMQGAAGYTF
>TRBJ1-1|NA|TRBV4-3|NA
TGCGCCAGCAGCCAAGGGCATGAACAGGGTGAAGCTTTCTTT
CASSQGHEQGEAFF
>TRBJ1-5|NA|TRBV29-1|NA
TGCAGCGTAAAGGAGGGAAATCAGCCCCAGCATTTT
CSVKEGNQPQHF
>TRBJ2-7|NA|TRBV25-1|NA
TGTGCCAGCAGCGCGACGGTAGAGCAGTACTTC
CASSATVEQYF
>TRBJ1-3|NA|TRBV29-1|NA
TGCAGCGTTGAAGAGGAGGGGTCGTGGAACACCATATATTTT
CSVEEEGSWNTIYF
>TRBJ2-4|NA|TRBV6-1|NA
TGTGCCAGCAGTGTTGGACAAGGGTGGGCGGAGGCCAAAAACATTCAGTACTTC
CASSVGQGWAEAKNIQYF
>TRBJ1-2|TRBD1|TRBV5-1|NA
TGCGCCAGCAGCCCTAACCCGGGACAGTCAAAATATGGCTACACCTTC
CASSPNPGQSKYGYTF
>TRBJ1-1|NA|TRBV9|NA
TGTGCCAGCCGAGGGGACACTGAAGCTTTCTTT
CASRGDTEAFF
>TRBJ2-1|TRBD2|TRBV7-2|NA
TGTGCCAGCAGCACCCGTCCTAGCGGGGGTGGTAATGAGCAGTTCTTC
CASSTRPSGGGNEQFF
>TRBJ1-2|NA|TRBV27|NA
TGTGCCAGCAGTTTACGTGCAGGCCTCTATGGCTACACCTTC
CASSLRAGLYGYTF
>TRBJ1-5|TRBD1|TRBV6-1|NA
TGTGCCACCACAAGTCAGGGGGCAGGCAATCAGCCCCAGCATTTT
CATTSQGAGNQPQHF
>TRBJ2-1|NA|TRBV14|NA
TGTGCCAGCAGCCAAGATTGGGGGAGCGGTCTCGGTGGGTTTGGTGAGCAGTTCTTC
CASSQDWGSGLGGFGEQFF
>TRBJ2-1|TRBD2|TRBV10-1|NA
TGCGCCAGCGGGGTAGCGGGGGGTAATGAGCAGTTCTTC
CASGVAGGNEQFF
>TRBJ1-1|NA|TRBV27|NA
TGTGCCAGCAGTTTAGACCCCTTGGGCACTGAAGCTTTCTTT
CASSLDPLGTEAFF
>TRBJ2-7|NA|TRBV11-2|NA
TGTGCCAGCAGCTTGTCGACCTACGAGCAGTACTTC
CASSLSTYEQYF
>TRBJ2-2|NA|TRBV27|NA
TGTGCCAGCAGTTGGGAGACCGCGAACACCGGGGAGCTGTTTTTT
CASSWETANTGELFF
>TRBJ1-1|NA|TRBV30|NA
TGTGCCTGGATGCGGACAGACTTAAACACTGAAGCTTTCTTT
CAWMRTDLNTEAFF
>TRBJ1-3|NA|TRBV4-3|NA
TGCGCCAGCAGCCAAGGGACCGGAGGAAACACCATATATTTT
CASSQGTGGNTIYF
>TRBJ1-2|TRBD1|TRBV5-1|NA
TGCGCCAGCAGCTTGAGGGGGACAGACTATGGCTACACCTTC
CASSLRGTDYGYTF